This T cell receptor beta chain appears in the sequencing data of a study of blood T cell repertoires in COVID-19. Study processing details: The assay estimated nucleated cells by amplifying reference gene primers. Produced via immunoSEQ multiplex PCR; TCRdb's table is partial and in-frame only. V, J and clone size derive from that table, while D and trimming were established from the DNA sequence. The table has around 19,000 clones, roughly 87% seen once. Germline V gene data show CDR1 as MRHNA and CDR2 as SNTAGT. CDR3 length equals 13 residues. Trimming removed 3 bases from V and 5 bases from J, with 10 bases in between.

This receptor was taken from a human donor in a cohort sampled during active COVID-19. The donor label of this sample is uncertain. Sequencing was done on a sample of peripheral blood. The chain links TRBV6-4 to TRBJ1-1; D is undetermined. Here the CDR3 DNA reads TGTGCCAGCAGTGAAGCGGCGAGAACTGAAGCTTTCTTT. It specifies CASSEAARTEAFF.